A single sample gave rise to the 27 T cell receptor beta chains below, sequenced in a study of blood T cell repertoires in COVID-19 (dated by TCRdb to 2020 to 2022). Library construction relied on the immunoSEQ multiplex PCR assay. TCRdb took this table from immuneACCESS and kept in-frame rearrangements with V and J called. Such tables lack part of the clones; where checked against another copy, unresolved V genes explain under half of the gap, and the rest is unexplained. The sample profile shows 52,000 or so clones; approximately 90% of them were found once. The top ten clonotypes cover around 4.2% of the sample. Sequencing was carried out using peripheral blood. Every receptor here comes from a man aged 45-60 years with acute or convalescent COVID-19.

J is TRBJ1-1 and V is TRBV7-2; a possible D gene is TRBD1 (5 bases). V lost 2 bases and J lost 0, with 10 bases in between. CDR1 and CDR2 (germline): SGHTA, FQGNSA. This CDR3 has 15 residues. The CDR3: CASSLLGRLNTEAFF. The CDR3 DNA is TGTGCCAGCAGCTTATTGGGGCGGCTGAACACTGAAGCTTTCTTT.

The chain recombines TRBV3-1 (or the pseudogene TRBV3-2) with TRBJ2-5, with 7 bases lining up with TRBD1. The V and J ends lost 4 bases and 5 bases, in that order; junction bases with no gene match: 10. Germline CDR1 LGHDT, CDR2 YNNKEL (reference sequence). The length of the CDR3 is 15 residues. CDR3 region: CASSLTGQRRETQYF. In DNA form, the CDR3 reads TGTGCCAGCAGCCTGACAGGGCAGAGGCGGGAGACCCAGTACTTC.

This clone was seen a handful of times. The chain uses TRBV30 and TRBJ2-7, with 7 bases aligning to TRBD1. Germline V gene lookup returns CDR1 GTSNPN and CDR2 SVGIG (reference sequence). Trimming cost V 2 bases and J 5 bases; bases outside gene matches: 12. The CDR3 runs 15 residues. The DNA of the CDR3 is TGTGCCTGGAGTCTCACCCGGGACAGATTCCACGAGCAGTACTTC. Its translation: CAWSLTRDRFHEQYF.

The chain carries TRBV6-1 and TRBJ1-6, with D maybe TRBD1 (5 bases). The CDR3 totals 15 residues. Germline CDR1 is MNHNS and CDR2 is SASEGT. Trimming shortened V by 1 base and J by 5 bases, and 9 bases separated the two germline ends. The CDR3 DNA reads TGTGCCAGCAGTGAAGGACAGTCCAATAATTCACCCCTCCACTTT. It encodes CASSEGQSNNSPLHF.

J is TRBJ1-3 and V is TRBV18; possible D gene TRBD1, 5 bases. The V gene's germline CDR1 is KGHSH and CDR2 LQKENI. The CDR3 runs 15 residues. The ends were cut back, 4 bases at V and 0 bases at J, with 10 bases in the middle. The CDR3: CASSQGHHSGNTIYF. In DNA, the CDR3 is TGTGCCAGCTCACAAGGACACCACTCTGGAAACACCATATATTTT.

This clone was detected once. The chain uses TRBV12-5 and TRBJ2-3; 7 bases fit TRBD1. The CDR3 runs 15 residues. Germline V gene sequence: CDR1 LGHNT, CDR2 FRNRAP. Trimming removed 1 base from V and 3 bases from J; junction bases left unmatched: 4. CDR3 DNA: TGTGCTAGTGGTTTGGGGTCAGGGGGTACAGATACGCAGTATTTT. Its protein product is CASGLGSGGTDTQYF. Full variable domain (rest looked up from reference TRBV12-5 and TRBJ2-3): DARVTQTPRHKVTEMGQEVTMRCQPILGHNTVFWYRQTMMQGLELLAYFRNRAPLDDSGMPKDRFSAEMPDATLATLKIQPSEPRDSAVYFCASGLGSGGTDTQYFGPGTRLTVL.

This CDR3 reads CASSAEGQRDQPQHF. The CDR3 coding sequence is TGTGCCAGCTCAGCCGAGGGACAGCGCGATCAGCCCCAGCATTTT. The chain uses TRBV18 and TRBJ1-5; 7 bases align to TRBD1. J gave up 5 bases and V 5 bases, and 9 bases lay outside the gene matches. CDR1 is KGHSH, CDR2 LQKENI, per germline. The CDR3 contains 15 residues. Filled out from reference TRBV18 and TRBJ1-5, the complete variable domain reads NAGVMQNPRHLVRRRGQEARLRCSPMKGHSHVYWYRQLPEEGLKFMVYLQKENIIDESGMPKERFSAEFPKEGPSILRIQQVVRGDSAAYFCASSAEGQRDQPQHFGDGTRLSIL.

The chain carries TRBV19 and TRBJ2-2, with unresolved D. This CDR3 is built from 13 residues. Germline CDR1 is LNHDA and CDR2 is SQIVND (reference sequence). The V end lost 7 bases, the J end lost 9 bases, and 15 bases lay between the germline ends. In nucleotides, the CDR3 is TGTGCCAGTAAAGCCCTAAATCTGCGGGAGCTGTTTTTT. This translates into CASKALNLRELFF.

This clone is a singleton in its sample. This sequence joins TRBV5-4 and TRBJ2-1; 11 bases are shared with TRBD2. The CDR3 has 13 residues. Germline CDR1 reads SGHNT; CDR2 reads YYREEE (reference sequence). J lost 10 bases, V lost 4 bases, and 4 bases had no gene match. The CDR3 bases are TGTGCCAGCAGCACCGGGACTAGCGGAGAGCAGTTCTTC. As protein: CASSTGTSGEQFF.

As DNA, the CDR3 is TGTGCCAGCTCACCGGCAGGGTATAATTCACCCCTCCACTTT. It yields the protein CASSPAGYNSPLHF. The rearrangement links TRBV18 to TRBJ1-6, with D perhaps matching TRBD1 (5 bases). Between the trimmed V and J ends, which lost 3 bases and 4 bases, there was a span of 7 bases. The CDR3 runs 14 residues. Germline CDR1 reads KGHSH; CDR2 reads LQKENI. Together with reference TRBV18 and TRBJ1-6, the CDR3 gives the full variable domain: NAGVMQNPRHLVRRRGQEARLRCSPMKGHSHVYWYRQLPEEGLKFMVYLQKENIIDESGMPKERFSAEFPKEGPSILRIQQVVRGDSAAYFCASSPAGYNSPLHFGNGTRLTVT.

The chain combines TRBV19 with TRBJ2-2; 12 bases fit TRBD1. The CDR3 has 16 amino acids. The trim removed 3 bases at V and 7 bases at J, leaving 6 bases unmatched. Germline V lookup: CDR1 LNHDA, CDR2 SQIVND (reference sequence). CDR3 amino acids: CASSMGTGGFGGELFF. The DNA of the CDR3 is TGTGCCAGTAGTATGGGGACAGGGGGCTTCGGCGGGGAGCTGTTTTTT.

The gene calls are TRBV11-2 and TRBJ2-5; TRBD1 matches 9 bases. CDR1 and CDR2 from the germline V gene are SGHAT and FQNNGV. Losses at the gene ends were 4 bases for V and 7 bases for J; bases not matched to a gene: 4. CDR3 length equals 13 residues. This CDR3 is CASSSGQGGTQYF. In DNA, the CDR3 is TGTGCCAGCAGCTCGGGACAGGGAGGGACCCAGTACTTC. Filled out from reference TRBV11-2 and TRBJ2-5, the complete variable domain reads EAGVAQSPRYKIIEKRQSVAFWCNPISGHATLYWYQQILGQGPKLLIQFQNNGVVDDSQLPKDRFSAERLKGVDSTLKIQPAKLEDSAVYLCASSSGQGGTQYFGPGTRLLVL.

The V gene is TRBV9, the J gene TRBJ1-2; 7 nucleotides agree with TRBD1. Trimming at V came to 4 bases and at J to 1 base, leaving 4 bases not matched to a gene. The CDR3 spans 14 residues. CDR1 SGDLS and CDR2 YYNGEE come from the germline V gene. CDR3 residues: CASSPNRGNYGYTF. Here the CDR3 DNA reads TGTGCCAGCAGCCCAAACAGGGGTAACTATGGCTACACCTTC.

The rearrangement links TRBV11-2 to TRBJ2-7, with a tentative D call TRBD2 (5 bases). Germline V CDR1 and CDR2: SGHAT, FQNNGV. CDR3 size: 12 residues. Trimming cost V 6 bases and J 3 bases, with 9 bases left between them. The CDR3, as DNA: TGTGCCAGCAGGGGCGGGCTCTACGAGCAGTACTTC. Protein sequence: CASRGGLYEQYF. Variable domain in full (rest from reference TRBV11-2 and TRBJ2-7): EAGVAQSPRYKIIEKRQSVAFWCNPISGHATLYWYQQILGQGPKLLIQFQNNGVVDDSQLPKDRFSAERLKGVDSTLKIQPAKLEDSAVYLCASRGGLYEQYFGPGTRLTVT.

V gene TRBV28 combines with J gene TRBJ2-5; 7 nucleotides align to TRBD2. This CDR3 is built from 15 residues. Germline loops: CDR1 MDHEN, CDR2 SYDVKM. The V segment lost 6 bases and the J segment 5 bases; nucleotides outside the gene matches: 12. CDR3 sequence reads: CASRQRGSRIETQYF. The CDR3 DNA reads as TGTGCCAGCAGACAGCGGGGCAGCCGAATTGAGACCCAGTACTTC.

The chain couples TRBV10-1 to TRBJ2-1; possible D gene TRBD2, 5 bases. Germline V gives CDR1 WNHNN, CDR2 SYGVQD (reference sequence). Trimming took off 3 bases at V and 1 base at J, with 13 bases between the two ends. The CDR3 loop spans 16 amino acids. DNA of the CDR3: TGCGCCAGCAGTGACATCGGAGCGGTGTCCTACAATGAGCAGTTCTTC. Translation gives CASSDIGAVSYNEQFF.

CDR3 loop: CASSLQGAQGMETQYF. In DNA, the CDR3 is TGCGCCAGCAGCTTACAGGGGGCGCAGGGAATGGAGACCCAGTACTTC. This chain uses TRBV5-1 with TRBJ2-5, with TRBD1 matching 9 bases. CDR1 and CDR2 (germline): SGHRS, YFSETQ. The length of the CDR3 is 16 residues. V dropped 2 bases and J dropped 5; count of bases not matched to a gene: 10.

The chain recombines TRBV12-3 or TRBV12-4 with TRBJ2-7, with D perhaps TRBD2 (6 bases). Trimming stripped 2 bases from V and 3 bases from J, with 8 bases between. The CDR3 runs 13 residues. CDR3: CASSLLGGYEQYF. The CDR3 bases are TGTGCCAGCAGTTTACTCGGGGGCTACGAGCAGTACTTC.

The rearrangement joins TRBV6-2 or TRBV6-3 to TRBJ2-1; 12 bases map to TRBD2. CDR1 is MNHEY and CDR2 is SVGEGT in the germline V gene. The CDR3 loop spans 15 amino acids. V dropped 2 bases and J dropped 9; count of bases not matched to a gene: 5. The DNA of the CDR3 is TGTGCCAGCAGTTACGGCACTAGCGGGAGGTCTGAGCAGTTCTTC. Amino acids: CASSYGTSGRSEQFF.

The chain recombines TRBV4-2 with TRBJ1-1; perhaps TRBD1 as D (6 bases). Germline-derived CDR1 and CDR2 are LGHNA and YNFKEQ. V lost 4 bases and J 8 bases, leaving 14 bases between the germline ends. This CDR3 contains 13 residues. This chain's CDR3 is CASSLSGTSEAFF. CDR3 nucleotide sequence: TGTGCCAGCAGCCTCTCCGGGACATCCGAAGCTTTCTTT.

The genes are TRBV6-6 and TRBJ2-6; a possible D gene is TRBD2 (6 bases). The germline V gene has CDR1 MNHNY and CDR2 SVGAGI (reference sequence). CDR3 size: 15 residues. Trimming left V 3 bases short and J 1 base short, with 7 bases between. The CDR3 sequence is CASSYGGSGANVLTF. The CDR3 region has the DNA TGTGCCAGCAGTTATGGAGGGTCTGGGGCCAACGTCCTGACTTTC.

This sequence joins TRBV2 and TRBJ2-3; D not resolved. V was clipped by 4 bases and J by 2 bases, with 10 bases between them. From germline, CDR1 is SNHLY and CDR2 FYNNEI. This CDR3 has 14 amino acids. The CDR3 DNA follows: TGTGCCAGCAGTGGAGACATTTCCACAGATACGCAGTATTTT. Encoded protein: CASSGDISTDTQYF.

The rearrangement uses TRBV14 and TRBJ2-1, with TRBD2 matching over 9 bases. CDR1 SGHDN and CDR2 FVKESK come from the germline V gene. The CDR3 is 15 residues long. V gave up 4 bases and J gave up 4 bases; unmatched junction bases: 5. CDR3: CASSPLREGYNEQFF. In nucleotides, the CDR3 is TGTGCCAGCAGCCCCTTGCGGGAGGGTTACAATGAGCAGTTCTTC.

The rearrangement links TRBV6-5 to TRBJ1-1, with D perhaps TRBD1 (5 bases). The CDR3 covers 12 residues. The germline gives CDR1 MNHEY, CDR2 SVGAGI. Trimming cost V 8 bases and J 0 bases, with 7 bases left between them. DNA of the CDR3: TGTGCCAGCTCGACAGTGAACACTGAAGCTTTCTTT. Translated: CASSTVNTEAFF.

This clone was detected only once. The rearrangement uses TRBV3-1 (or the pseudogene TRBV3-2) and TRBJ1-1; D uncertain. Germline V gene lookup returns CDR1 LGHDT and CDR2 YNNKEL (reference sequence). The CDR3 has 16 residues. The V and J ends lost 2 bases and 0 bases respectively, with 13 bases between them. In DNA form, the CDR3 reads TGTGCCAGCAGCCAACCAAGGGAGGGTCTGAACACTGAAGCTTTCTTT. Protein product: CASSQPREGLNTEAFF.

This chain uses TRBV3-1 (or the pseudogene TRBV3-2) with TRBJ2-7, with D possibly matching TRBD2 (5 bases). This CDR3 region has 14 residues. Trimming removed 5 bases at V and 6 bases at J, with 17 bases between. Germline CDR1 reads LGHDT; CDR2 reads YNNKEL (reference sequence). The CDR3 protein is CASSKSGIQAEQYF. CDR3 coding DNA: TGTGCCAGCAGCAAGTCGGGAATTCAAGCCGAGCAGTACTTC.

The CDR3 reads CASSPRESPDTQYF. In DNA, the CDR3 is TGCGCCAGCAGTCCGCGGGAGAGTCCAGATACGCAGTATTTT. The chain couples TRBV10-1 to TRBJ2-3; 7 positions agree with TRBD2. Germline-derived CDR1 and CDR2 are WNHNN and SYGVQD (reference sequence). Trimming removed 5 bases from V and 4 bases from J; junction bases left unmatched: 6. The CDR3 consists of 14 residues.